The clone carrying this T cell receptor beta chain was counted a few times. Its antigen remains unknown. PCR used 60 Vbeta primers and 13 Jbeta primers. Sequenced by immunoSEQ multiplex PCR; TCRdb stores in-frame clones only, minus some. This table holds 60,000 to 70,000 clones, around four fifths found once. These data belong to a study of cytomegalovirus exposure and HLA in healthy donors. Findings and caveats of the study: Serostatus for CMV was the only available immune exposure information. In an earlier analysis, most TCR beta V segments were productive about 87% or about 30% of the time. Both high specificity and high sensitivity reportedly marked the classifier's diagnosis of cytomegalovirus status.

The length of the CDR3 is 15 residues. Trimming at V came to 5 bases and at J to 4 bases, leaving 8 bases not matched to a gene. Germline lookup yields CDR1 MNHEY and CDR2 SVGAGI. All the people who gave samples were healthy bone marrow donors. Material for sequencing was PBMCs. The origin of this receptor is a woman under 40 in good health and CMV-seronegative. The chain carries TRBV6-5 and TRBJ2-7, with 10 bases identical to TRBD1. The CDR3: CASSPLGTGEYEQYF. The DNA of the CDR3 is TGTGCCAGCAGTCCCCTGGGGACAGGGGAATACGAGCAGTACTTC.